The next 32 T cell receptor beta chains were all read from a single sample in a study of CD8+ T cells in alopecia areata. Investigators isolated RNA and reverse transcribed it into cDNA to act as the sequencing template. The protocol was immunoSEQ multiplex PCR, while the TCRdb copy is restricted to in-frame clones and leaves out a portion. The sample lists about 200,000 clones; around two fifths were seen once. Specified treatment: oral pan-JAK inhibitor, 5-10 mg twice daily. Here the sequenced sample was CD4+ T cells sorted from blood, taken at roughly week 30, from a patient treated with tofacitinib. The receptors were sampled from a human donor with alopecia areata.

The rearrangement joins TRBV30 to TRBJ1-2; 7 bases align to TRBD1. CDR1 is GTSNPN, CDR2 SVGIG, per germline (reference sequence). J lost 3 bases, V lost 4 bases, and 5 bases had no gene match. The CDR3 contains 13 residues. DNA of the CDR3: TGTGCCTGGACCGTAGGGACAGACTATGGCTACACCTTC. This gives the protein CAWTVGTDYGYTF. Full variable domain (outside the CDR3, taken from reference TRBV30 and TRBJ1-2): SQTIHQWPATLVQPVGSPLSLECTVEGTSNPNLYWYRQAAGRGLQLLFYSVGIGQISSEVPQNLSASRPQDRQFILSSKKLLLSDSGFYLCAWTVGTDYGYTFGSGTRLTVV.

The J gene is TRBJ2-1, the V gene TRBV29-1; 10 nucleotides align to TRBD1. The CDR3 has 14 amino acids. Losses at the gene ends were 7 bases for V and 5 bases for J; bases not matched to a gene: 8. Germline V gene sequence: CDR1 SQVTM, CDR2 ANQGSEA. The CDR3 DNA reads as TGCAGCGCACGCCGGGACAGGGGTAACAATGAGCAGTTCTTC. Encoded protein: CSARRDRGNNEQFF.

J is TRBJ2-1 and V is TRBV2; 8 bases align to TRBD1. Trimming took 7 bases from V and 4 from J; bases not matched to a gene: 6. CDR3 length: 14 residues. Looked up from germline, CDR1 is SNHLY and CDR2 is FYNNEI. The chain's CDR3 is CASTYRDRYNEQFF. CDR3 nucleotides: TGTGCCAGCACCTACCGGGACAGGTACAATGAGCAGTTCTTC.

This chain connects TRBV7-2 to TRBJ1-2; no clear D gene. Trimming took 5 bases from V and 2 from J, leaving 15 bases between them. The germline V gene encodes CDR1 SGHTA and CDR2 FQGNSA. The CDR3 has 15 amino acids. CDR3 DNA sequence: TGTGCCAGCAGCCATAGGACCAGTAGGAACTATGGCTACACCTTC. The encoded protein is CASSHRTSRNYGYTF.

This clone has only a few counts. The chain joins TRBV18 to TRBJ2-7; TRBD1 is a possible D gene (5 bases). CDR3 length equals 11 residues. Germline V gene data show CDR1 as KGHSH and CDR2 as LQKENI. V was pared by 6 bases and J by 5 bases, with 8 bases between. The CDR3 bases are TGTGCCAGCTCCATGACAGACGAGCAGTACTTC. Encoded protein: CASSMTDEQYF.

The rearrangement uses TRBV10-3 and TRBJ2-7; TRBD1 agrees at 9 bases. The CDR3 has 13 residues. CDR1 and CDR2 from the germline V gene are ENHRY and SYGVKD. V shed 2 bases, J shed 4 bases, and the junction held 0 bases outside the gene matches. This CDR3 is CAISEGQGYEQYF. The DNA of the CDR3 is TGTGCCATCAGTGAGGGACAGGGGTACGAGCAGTACTTC.

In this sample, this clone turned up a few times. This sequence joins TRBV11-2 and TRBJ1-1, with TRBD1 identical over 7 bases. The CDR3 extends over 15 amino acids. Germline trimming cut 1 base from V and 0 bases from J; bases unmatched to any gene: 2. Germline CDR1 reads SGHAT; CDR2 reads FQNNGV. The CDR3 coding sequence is TGTGCCAGCAGCTTAGTGGGGACAGTGAACACTGAAGCTTTCTTT. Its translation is CASSLVGTVNTEAFF.

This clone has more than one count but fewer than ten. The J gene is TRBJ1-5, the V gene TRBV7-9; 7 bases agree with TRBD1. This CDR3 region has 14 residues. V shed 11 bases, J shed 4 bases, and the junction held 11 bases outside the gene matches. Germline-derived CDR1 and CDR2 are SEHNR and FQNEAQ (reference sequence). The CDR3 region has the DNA TGTGCCCTTGGGGGGGACAGCCTAAATCAGCCCCAGCATTTT. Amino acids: CALGGDSLNQPQHF.

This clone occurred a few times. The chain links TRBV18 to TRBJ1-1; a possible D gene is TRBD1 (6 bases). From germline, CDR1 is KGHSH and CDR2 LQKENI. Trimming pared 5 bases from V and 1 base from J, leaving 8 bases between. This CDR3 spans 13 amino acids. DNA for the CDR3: TGTGCCAGCTCAGTGGACAGGAACACTGAAGCTTTCTTT. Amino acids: CASSVDRNTEAFF. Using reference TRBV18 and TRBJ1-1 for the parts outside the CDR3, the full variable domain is NAGVMQNPRHLVRRRGQEARLRCSPMKGHSHVYWYRQLPEEGLKFMVYLQKENIIDESGMPKERFSAEFPKEGPSILRIQQVVRGDSAAYFCASSVDRNTEAFFGQGTRLTVV.

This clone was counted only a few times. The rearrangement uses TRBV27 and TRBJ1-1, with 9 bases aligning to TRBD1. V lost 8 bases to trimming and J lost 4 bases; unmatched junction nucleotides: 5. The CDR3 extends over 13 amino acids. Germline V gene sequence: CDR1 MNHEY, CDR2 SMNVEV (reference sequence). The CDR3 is CASSVTGGTEAFF. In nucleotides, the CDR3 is TGTGCCAGCTCCGTGACAGGGGGCACTGAAGCTTTCTTT.

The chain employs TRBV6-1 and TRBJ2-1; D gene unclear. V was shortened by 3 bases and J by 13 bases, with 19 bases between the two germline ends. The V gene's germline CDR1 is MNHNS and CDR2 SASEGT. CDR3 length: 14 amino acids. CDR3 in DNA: TGTGCCAGCAGTGAGGGCAGCTCCTACATTCCTCAGTTCTTC. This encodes CASSEGSSYIPQFF.

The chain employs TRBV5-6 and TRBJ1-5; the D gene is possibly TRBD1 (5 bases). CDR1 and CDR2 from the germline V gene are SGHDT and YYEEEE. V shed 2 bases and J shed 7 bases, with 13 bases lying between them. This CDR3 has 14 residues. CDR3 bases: TGTGCCAGCAGCTTCAGGGCCGAGAGGCAGCCCCAGCATTTT. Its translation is CASSFRAERQPQHF.

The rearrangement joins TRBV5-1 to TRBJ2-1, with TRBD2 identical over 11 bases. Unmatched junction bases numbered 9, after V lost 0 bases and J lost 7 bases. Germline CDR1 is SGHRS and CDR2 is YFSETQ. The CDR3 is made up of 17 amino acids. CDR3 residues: CASSLEQVAGGRNEQFF. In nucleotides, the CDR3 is TGCGCCAGCAGCTTGGAGCAAGTAGCGGGGGGGCGGAATGAGCAGTTCTTC.

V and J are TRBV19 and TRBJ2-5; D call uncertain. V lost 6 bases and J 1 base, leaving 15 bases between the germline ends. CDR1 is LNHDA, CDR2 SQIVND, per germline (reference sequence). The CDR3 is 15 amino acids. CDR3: CASSLLGLSQETQYF. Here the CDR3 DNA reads TGTGCCAGTAGCCTGTTAGGCCTATCCCAAGAGACCCAGTACTTC.

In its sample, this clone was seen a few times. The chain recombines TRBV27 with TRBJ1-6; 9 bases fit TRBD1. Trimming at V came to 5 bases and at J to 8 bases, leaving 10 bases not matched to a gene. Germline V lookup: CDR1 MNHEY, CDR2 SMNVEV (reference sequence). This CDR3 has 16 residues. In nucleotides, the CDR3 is TGTGCCAGCAGTCGCCCGGGACAGGGCAGGGATTCACCCCTCCACTTT. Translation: CASSRPGQGRDSPLHF.

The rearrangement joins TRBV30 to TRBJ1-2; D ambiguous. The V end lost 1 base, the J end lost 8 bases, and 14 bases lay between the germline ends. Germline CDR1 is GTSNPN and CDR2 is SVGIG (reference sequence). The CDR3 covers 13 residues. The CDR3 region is CAWSARRSNGYTF. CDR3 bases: TGTGCCTGGAGTGCCCGAAGGTCTAACGGCTACACCTTC.

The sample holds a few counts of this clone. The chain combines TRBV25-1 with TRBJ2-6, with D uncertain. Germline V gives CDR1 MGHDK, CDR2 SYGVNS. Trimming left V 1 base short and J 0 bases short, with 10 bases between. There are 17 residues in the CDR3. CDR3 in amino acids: CASSELGTLSGANVLTF. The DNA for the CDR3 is TGTGCCAGCAGTGAATTGGGCACACTCTCTGGGGCCAACGTCCTGACTTTC.

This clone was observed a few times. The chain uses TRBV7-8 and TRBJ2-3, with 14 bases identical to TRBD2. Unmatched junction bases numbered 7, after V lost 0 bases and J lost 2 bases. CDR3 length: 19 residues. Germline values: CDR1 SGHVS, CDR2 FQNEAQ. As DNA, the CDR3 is TGTGCCAGCAGCTTAGCGGCCCCGGGACTAGCGGGGGTCACAGATACGCAGTATTTT. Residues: CASSLAAPGLAGVTDTQYF. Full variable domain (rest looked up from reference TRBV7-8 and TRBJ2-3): GAGVSQSPRYKVAKRGQDVALRCDPISGHVSLFWYQQALGQGPEFLTYFQNEAQLDKSGLPSDRFFAERPEGSVSTLKIQRTQQEDSAVYLCASSLAAPGLAGVTDTQYFGPGTRLTVL.

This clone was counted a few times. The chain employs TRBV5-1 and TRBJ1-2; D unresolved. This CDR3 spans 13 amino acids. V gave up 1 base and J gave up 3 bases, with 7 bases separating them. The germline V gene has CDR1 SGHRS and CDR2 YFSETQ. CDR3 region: CASSLLGDYGYTF. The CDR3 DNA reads TGCGCCAGCAGCTTGCTGGGAGACTATGGCTACACCTTC.

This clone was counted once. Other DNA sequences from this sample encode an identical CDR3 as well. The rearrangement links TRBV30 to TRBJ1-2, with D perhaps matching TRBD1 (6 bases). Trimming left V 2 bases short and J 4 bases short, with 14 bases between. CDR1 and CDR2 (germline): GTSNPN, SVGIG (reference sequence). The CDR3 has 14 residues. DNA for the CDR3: TGTGCCTGGAGTTCTGGGGGGGCCGGCTATGGCTACACCTTC. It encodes CAWSSGGAGYGYTF.

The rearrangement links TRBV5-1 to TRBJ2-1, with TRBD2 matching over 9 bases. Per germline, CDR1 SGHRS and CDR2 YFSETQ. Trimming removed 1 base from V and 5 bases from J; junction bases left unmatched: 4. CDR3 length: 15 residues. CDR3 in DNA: TGCGCCAGCAGCTTGTCTCTAGCGGGGAACAATGAGCAGTTCTTC. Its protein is CASSLSLAGNNEQFF.

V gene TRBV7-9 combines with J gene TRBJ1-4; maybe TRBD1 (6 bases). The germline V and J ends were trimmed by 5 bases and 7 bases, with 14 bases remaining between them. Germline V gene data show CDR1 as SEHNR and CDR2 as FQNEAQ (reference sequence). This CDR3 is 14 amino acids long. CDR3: CASSLGGGSEKLFF. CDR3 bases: TGTGCCAGCAGCCTGGGAGGGGGAAGTGAAAAACTGTTTTTT.

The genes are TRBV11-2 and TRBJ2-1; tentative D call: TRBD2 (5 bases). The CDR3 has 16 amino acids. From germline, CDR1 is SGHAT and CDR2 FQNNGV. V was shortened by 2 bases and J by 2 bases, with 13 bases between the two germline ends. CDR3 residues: CASSLFLGDAYNEQFF. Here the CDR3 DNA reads TGTGCCAGCAGCTTATTCTTGGGAGACGCCTACAATGAGCAGTTCTTC. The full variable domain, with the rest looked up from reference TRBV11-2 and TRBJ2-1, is EAGVAQSPRYKIIEKRQSVAFWCNPISGHATLYWYQQILGQGPKLLIQFQNNGVVDDSQLPKDRFSAERLKGVDSTLKIQPAKLEDSAVYLCASSLFLGDAYNEQFFGPGTRLTVL.

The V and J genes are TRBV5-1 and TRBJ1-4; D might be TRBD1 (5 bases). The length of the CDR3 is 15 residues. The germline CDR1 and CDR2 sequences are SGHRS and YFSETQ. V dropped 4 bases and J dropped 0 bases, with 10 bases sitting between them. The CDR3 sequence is CASSGSGATNEKLFF. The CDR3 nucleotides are TGCGCCAGCAGCGGCTCGGGGGCAACTAATGAAAAACTGTTTTTT.

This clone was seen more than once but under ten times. CDR3 sequence reads: CSVESGANTEAFF. The CDR3 nucleotides read TGCAGCGTTGAATCGGGGGCCAACACTGAAGCTTTCTTT. The V call is TRBV29-1, the J call TRBJ1-1; perhaps TRBD1 as D (6 bases). Per germline, CDR1 SQVTM and CDR2 ANQGSEA. Trimming removed 2 bases at V and 2 bases at J, with 9 bases between. CDR3 size: 13 residues.

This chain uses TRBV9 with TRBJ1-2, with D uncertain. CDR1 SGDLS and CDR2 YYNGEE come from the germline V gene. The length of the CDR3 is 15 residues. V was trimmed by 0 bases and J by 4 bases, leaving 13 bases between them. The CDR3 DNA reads TGTGCCAGCAGCGTAGATGTCAGTCTTTCCTATGGCTACACCTTC. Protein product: CASSVDVSLSYGYTF.

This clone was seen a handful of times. CDR3 nucleotide sequence: TGCGCCAGCAGCCAAGATATGACTGAAGCTTTCTTT. This encodes CASSQDMTEAFF. The genes are TRBV4-1 and TRBJ1-1, with D hard to call. Trimming cost V 0 bases and J 5 bases, with 4 bases left between them. This CDR3 comprises 12 residues. Germline lookup yields CDR1 MGHRA and CDR2 YSYEKL.

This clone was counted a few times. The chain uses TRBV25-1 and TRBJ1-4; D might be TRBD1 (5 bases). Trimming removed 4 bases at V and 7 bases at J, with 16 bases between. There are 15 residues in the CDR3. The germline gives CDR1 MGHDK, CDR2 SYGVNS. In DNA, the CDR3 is TGTGCCAGCAGTGTGTCGCGGGGCGCTAGTGAAAAACTGTTTTTT. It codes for CASSVSRGASEKLFF.

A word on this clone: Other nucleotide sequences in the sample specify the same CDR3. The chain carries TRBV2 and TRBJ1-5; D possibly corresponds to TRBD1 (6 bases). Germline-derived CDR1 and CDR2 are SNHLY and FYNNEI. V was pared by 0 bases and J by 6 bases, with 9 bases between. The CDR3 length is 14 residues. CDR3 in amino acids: CASSEAGGGQPQHF. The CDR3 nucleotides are TGTGCCAGCAGTGAAGCCGGGGGCGGTCAGCCCCAGCATTTT.

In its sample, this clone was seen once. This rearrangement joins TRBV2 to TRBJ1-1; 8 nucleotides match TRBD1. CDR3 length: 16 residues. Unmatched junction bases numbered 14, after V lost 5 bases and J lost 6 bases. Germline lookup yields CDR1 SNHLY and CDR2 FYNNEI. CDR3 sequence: CASSLPQTGEIPEAFF. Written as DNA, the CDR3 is TGTGCCAGCAGTTTACCTCAGACAGGGGAAATCCCTGAAGCTTTCTTT.

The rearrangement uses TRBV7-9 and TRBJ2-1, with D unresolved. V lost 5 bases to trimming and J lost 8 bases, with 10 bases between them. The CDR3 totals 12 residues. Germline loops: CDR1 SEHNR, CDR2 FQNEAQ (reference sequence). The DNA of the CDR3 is TGTGCCAGCAGCCCTATCGGTGATGAGCAGTTCTTC. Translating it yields CASSPIGDEQFF.

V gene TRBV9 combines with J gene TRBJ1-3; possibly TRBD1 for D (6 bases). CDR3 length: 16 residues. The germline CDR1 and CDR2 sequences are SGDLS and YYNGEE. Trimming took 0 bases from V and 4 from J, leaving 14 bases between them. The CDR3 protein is CASSVAPGATGNTIYF. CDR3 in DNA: TGTGCCAGCAGCGTAGCTCCAGGGGCGACGGGAAACACCATATATTTT.